This T cell receptor (beta chain) was recovered during a study of OX40 agonist ivuxolimab in advanced cancers. Study information: Ivuxolimab was delivered to patients intravenously every 2 weeks at doses spanning 0.01 to 10 mg/kg.

This clone has just one count. Its specificity is unknown. Patients were ruled out by autoimmune disease history or systemic immunosuppression. Broader study findings: Also showing low normalized T-cell clonal expansion were some of the nonresponders. Compared with others, partial responders at 0.1-3.0 mg/kg displayed clonal expansion among the lowest.

Produced via immunoSEQ multiplex PCR; TCRdb's table is partial and in-frame only. The sample has some 110,000 clones; just over 90% are singletons. Trimming pared 4 bases from V and 2 bases from J, leaving 15 bases between. The length of the CDR3 is 15 residues. CDR1 is SGHRS, CDR2 YFSETQ, per germline. The receptor was isolated from an adult with an advanced solid tumor such as melanoma, head and neck, liver or kidney cancer. Sequencing used CD4+ or CD8+ T cells sorted from blood, obtained in a trial of the OX40 agonist ivuxolimab. This chain joins TRBV5-1 and TRBJ1-1, with a tentative D call TRBD1 (6 bases). The CDR3 nucleotides are TGCGCCAGCAGCAGGGGGACTGACTTCAACACTGAAGCTTTCTTT. Translating it yields CASSRGTDFNTEAFF.